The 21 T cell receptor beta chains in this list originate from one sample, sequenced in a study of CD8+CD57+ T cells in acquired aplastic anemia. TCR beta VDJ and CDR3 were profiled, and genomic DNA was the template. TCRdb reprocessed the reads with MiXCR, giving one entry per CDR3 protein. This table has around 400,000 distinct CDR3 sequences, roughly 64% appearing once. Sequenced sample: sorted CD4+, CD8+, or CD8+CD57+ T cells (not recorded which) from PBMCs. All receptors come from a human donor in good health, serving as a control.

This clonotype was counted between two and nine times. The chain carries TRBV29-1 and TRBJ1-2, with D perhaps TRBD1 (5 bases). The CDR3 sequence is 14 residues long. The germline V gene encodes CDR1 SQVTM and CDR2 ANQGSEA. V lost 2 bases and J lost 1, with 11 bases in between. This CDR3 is CSVETGGLNYGYTF. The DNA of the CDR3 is TGCAGCGTTGAAACGGGGGGACTTAACTATGGCTACACCTTC.

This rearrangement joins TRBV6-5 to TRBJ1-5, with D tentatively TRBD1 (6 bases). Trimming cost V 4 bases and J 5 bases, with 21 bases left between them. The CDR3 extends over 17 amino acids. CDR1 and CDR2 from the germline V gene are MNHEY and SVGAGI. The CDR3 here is CASSSPHRDVIDQPQHF. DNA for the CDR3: TGTGCCAGCAGTTCCCCTCACAGGGACGTCATAGATCAGCCCCAGCATTTT.

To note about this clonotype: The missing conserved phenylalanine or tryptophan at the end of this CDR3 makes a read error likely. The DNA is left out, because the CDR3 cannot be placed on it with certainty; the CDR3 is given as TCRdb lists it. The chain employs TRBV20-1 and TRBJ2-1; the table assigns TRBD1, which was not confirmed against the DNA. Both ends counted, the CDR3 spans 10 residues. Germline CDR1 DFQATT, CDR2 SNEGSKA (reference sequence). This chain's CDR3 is CSATPGGKSL.

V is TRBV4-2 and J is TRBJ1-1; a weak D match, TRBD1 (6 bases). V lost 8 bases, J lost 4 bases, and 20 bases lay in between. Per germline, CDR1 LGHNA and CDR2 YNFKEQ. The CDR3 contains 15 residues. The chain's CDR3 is CASRSNREEGTEAFF. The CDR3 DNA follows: TGTGCCAGCCGATCTAACAGGGAGGAGGGCACTGAAGCTTTCTTT.

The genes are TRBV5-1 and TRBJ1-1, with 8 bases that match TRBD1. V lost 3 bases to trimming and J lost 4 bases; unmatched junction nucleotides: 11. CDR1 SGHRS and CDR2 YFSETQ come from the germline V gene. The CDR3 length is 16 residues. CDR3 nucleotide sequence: TGCGCCAGCAGCTCGGACAGGGTGTCGGGTGGCACTGAAGCTTTCTTT. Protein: CASSSDRVSGGTEAFF.

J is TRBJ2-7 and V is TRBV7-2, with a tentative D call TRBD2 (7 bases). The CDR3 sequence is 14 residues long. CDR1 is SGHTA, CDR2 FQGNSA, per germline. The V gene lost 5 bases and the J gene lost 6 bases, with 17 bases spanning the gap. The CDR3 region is CASSLGGPSREQYF. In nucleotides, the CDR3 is TGTGCCAGCAGCCTCGGGGGGCCTAGTCGCGAGCAGTACTTC.

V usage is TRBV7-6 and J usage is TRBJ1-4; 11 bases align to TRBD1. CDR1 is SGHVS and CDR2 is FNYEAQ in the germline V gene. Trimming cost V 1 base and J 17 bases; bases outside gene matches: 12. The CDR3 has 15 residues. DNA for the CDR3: TGTGCCAGCAGCTTAGGGACAGGGGGCGAGCAGTACTTCTTTTTT. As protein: CASSLGTGGEQYFFF.

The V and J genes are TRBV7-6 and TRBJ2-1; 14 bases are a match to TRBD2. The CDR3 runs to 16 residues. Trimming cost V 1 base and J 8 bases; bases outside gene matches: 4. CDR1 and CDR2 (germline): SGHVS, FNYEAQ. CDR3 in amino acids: CASSLGLAGGVDEQFF. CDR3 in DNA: TGTGCCAGCAGCTTAGGACTAGCGGGGGGGGTAGATGAGCAGTTCTTC.

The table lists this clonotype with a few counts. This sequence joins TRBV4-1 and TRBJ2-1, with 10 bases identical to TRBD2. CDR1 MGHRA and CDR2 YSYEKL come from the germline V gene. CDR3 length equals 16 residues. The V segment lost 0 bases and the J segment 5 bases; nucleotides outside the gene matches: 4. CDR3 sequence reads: CASSQDSGGRNNEQFF. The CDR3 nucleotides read TGCGCCAGCAGCCAAGATAGCGGGGGGCGCAACAATGAGCAGTTCTTC.

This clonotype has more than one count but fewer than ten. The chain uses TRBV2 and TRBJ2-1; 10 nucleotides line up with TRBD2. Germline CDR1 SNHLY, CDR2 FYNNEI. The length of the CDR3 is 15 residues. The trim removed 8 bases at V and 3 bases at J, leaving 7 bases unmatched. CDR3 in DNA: TGTGCCAGCCTCCTAGGGACTAGCGACTACAATGAGCAGTTCTTC. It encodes CASLLGTSDYNEQFF.

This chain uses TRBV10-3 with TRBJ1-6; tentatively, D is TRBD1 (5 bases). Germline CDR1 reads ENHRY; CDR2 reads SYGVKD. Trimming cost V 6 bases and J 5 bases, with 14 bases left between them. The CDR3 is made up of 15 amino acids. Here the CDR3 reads CAISPGTSDNSPLHF. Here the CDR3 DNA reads TGTGCCATCAGCCCCGGGACGAGCGATAATTCACCCCTCCACTTT.

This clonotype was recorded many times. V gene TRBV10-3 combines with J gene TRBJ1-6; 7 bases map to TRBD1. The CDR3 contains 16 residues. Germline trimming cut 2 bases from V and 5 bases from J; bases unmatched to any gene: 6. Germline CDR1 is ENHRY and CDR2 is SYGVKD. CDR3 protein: CAISEKQGSHNSPLHF. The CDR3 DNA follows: TGTGCCATCAGTGAGAAACAGGGGAGCCATAATTCACCCCTCCACTTT.

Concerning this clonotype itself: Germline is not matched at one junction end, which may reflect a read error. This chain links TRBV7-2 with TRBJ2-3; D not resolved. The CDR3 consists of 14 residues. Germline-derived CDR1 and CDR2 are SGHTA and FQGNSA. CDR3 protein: CASSNEARPETFFF. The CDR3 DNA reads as TGTGCCAGCAGCAACGAGGCGCGTCCTGAAACGTTCTTTTTT. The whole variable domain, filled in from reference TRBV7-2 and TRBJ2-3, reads GAGVSQSPSNKVTEKGKDVELRCDPISGHTALYWYRQSLGQGLEFLIYFQGNSAPDKSGLPSDRFSAERTGGSVSTLTIQRTQQEDSAVYLCASSNEARPETFFFGPGTRLTVL.

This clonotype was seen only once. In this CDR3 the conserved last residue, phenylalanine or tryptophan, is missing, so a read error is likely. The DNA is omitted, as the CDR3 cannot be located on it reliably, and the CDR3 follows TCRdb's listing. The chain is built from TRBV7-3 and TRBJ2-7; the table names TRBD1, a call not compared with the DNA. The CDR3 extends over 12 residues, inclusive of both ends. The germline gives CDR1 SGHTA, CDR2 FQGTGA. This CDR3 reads CASSPREAGHNE.

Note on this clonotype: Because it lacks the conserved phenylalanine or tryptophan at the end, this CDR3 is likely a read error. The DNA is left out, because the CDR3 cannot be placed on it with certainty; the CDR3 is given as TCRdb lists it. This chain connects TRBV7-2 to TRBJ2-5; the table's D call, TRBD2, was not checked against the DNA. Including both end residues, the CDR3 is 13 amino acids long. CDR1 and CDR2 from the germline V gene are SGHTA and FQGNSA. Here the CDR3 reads CASSFERVASGNT.

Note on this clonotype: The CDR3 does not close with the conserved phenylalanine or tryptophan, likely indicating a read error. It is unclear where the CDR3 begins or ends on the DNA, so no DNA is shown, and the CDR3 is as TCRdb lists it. The CDR3 loop is CASSEVGAQPQHFGD. The V gene is TRBV2, the J gene TRBJ2-5; TRBD1 reflects the table's D call only, with no check against the DNA. Per germline, CDR1 SNHLY and CDR2 FYNNEI. The length of the CDR3 is 15 amino acids, counting both ends.

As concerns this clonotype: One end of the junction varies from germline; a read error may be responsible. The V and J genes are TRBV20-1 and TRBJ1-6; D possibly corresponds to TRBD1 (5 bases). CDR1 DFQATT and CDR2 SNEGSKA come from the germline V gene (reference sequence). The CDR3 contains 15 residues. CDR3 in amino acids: CSASVGDGTNSPLHF. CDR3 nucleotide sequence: TGCAGCGCTAGTGTAGGAGACGGGACTAATTCACCCCTCCACTTT.

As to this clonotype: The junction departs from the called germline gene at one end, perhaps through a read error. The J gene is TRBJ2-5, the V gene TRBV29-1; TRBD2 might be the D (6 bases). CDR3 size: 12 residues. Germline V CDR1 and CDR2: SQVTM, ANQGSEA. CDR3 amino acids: CSVTGGGDTQYF. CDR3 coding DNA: TGCAGCGTTACCGGGGGTGGAGATACCCAGTATTTC.

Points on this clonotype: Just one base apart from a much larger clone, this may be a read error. The CDR3 DNA sequence: TGTGCCAGTAGTGAACTACAGGGGGCGAGTGGCTACACCTTC. This gives the protein CASSELQGASGYTF. V usage is TRBV19 and J usage is TRBJ1-2; 9 bases map to TRBD1. The V gene end was trimmed by 5 bases and the J gene end by 7 bases; junction bases not matched to a gene: 8. From germline, CDR1 is LNHDA and CDR2 SQIVND (reference sequence). The CDR3 runs 14 residues. Using reference TRBV19 and TRBJ1-2 for the parts outside the CDR3, the full variable domain is DGGITQSPKYLFRKEGQNVTLSCEQNLNHDAMYWYRQDPGQGLRLIYYSQIVNDFQKGDIAEGYSVSREKKESFPLTVTSAQKNPTAFYLCASSELQGASGYTFGSGTRLTVV.

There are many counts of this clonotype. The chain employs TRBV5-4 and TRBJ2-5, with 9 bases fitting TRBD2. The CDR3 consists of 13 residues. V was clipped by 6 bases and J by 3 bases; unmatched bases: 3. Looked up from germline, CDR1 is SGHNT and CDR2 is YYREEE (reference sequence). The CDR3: CASTQRGEETQYF. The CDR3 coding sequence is TGTGCCAGCACCCAGCGGGGGGAAGAGACCCAGTACTTC.

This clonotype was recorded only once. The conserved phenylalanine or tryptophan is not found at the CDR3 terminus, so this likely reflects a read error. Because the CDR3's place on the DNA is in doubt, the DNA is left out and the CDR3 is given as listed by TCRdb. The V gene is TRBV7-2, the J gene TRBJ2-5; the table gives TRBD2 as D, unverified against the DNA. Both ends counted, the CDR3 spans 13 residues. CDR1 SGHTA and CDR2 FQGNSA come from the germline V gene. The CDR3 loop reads CASSSGGSGTTYL.